Listed below are T cell receptor beta chains from one sample, sequenced in a study of T cell responses to AZD1222 COVID-19 vaccine. Measured with immunoSEQ multiplex PCR; TCRdb has only the in-frame clones, and not every one. The data show 130,000 to 150,000 clones, around 90% seen once. The sample was peripheral blood, taken on day 0 of MenACWY control vaccination. Receptors originate from an adult in good health. CDR3s include the opening cysteine and the closing phenylalanine or tryptophan. Clone size is stated in some rows and not others, as once, few, many or a class when expanded.

size: NA
J: TRBJ1-2
V: TRBV3-1/TRBV3-2
CDR3: CASSQGGQGYYGYTF

size: NA
J: TRBJ1-1
V: TRBV7-2
CDR3: CASSPANRVGGTEAFF

size: NA
J: TRBJ1-2
V: TRBV19
CDR3: CASSIRDPYGYTF

size: NA
J: TRBJ1-1
V: TRBV12-3/TRBV12-4
CDR3: CASSLDTEAFF

size: NA
J: TRBJ2-1
V: TRBV28
CDR3: CASHIAPGQGSNEQFF

size: few
J: TRBJ1-5
V: TRBV19
CDR3: CATKTGRGNQPQHF

size: NA
J: TRBJ2-2
V: TRBV28
CDR3: CASRRVGRLNTGELFF

size: NA
J: TRBJ1-6
V: TRBV15
CDR3: CATSRETGNSPLHF

size: NA
J: TRBJ1-2
V: TRBV28
CDR3: CASTPVEGARVYGYTF

size: once
J: TRBJ2-3
V: TRBV10-3
CDR3: CAISETPLAGATDTQYF

size: NA
J: TRBJ1-1
V: TRBV2
CDR3: CASSEIRAEAFF

size: NA
J: TRBJ2-4
V: TRBV6-1
CDR3: CASSEVQLAKNIQYF

size: NA
J: TRBJ2-5
V: TRBV27
CDR3: CASSRDYRETQYF

size: NA
J: TRBJ2-7
V: TRBV5-1
CDR3: CASSFTSTGTGHSYEQYF

size: NA
J: TRBJ2-1
V: TRBV5-4
CDR3: CASSTRRGSDEQFF

size: once
J: TRBJ1-5
V: TRBV12-3/TRBV12-4
CDR3: CASTLSNQPQHF

size: NA
J: TRBJ2-2
V: TRBV7-2
CDR3: CASSPHLRGGMDTGELFF

size: NA
J: TRBJ2-2
V: TRBV7-2
CDR3: CASFLGRTNTGELFF

size: NA
J: TRBJ2-3
V: TRBV7-9
CDR3: CASSLAGVEDTQYF

size: few
J: TRBJ2-1
V: TRBV25-1
CDR3: CASSEWEGNEQFF

size: NA
J: TRBJ1-1
V: TRBV2
CDR3: CASTEYRDEAFF

size: NA
J: TRBJ1-1
V: TRBV9
CDR3: CASSVLDGGTEAFF

size: NA
J: TRBJ1-4
V: TRBV5-6
CDR3: CASSFGTANEKLFF

size: once
J: TRBJ2-4
V: TRBV7-2
CDR3: CASSWRAQSGSIQYF

size: NA
J: TRBJ2-1
V: TRBV6-6
CDR3: CASSPRGTPSEQFF

size: NA
J: TRBJ2-2
V: TRBV7-3
CDR3: CASRLAGGTGELFF

size: NA
J: TRBJ1-2
V: TRBV28
CDR3: CASNQGARIFGYTF

size: NA
J: TRBJ1-4
V: TRBV7-8
CDR3: CASSPTDTTNEKLFF

size: NA
J: TRBJ2-7
V: TRBV7-3
CDR3: CASSIEPGSYEQYF

size: NA
J: TRBJ2-1
V: TRBV30
CDR3: CAWSVGASGRIF

size: NA
J: TRBJ1-5
V: TRBV7-2
CDR3: CASSLARGLGLGNQPQHF

size: NA
J: TRBJ1-3
V: TRBV3-1/TRBV3-2
CDR3: CASSLITGSGNTIYF

size: NA
J: TRBJ1-2
V: TRBV28
CDR3: CASSSQRRSRGYTF

size: few
J: TRBJ2-7
V: TRBV4-2
CDR3: CASSQPLTGEGTRRSYEQYF

size: NA
J: TRBJ2-1
V: TRBV27
CDR3: CASKAPGLGPEQFF

size: NA
J: TRBJ1-6
V: TRBV7-9
CDR3: CASSQFSYNSPLHF

size: NA
J: TRBJ2-7
V: TRBV20-1
CDR3: CSASAGAGEQYF

size: once
J: TRBJ1-4
V: TRBV5-6
CDR3: CASSLRDRVDEKLFF

size: NA
J: TRBJ1-4
V: TRBV7-9
CDR3: CASRLRGQGATNEKLFF

size: NA
J: TRBJ1-6
V: TRBV27
CDR3: CASSSQLRTKENSPLHF

size: NA
J: TRBJ2-7
V: TRBV27
CDR3: CASSLHRDSSYEQYF

size: NA
J: TRBJ2-3
V: TRBV30
CDR3: CAWMEGTDTQYF

size: NA
J: TRBJ2-2
V: TRBV27
CDR3: CATIGTYTGELFF

size: NA
J: TRBJ1-3
V: TRBV6-5
CDR3: CASSGTGGSGNTIYF

size: NA
J: TRBJ2-2
V: TRBV30
CDR3: CAWKQRRDRGQYGELFF

size: NA
J: TRBJ1-4
V: TRBV6-1
CDR3: CASSGNYRLPDGATNEKLFF

size: NA
J: TRBJ2-7
V: TRBV10-2
CDR3: CASSEGGVRRHEQYF

size: NA
J: TRBJ1-2
V: TRBV30
CDR3: CAWSQGQGSTYGYTF

size: NA
J: TRBJ2-1
V: TRBV15
CDR3: CATSRLGRELAGGTYEQFF

size: NA
J: TRBJ1-5
V: TRBV3-1/TRBV3-2
CDR3: CASSQGDRGGGNQPQHF

size: NA
J: TRBJ2-1
V: TRBV10-3
CDR3: CAISEVLTSGSMGGNEQFF

size: NA
J: TRBJ2-3
V: TRBV9
CDR3: CASSASAGLTDTQYF

size: NA
J: TRBJ1-5
V: TRBV3-1/TRBV3-2
CDR3: CASSRGQDSNQPQHF